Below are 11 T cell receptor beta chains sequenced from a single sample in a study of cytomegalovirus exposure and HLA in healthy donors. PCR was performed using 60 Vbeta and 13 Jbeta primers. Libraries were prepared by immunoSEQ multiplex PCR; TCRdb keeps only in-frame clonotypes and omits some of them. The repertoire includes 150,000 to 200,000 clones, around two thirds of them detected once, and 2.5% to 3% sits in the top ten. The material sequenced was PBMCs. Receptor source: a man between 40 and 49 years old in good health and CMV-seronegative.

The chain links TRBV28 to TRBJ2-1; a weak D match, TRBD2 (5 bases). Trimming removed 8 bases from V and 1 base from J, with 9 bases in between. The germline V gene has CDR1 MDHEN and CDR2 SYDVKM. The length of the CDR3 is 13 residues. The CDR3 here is CASARGSYNEQFF. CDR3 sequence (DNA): TGTGCCAGCGCCCGGGGTTCCTACAATGAGCAGTTCTTC.

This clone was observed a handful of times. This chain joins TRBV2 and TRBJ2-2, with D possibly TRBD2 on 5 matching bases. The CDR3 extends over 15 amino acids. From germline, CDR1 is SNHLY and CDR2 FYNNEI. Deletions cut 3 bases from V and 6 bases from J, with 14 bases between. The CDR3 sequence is CASSEFFSGPGELFF. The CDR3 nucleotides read TGTGCCAGCAGTGAGTTTTTCAGCGGTCCCGGGGAGCTGTTTTTT.

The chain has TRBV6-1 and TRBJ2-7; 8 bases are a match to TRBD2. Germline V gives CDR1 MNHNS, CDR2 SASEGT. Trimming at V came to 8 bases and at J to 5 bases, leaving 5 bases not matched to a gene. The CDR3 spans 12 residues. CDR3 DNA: TGTGCCAGCCCGGGAGGGTCGAACGAGCAGTACTTC. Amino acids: CASPGGSNEQYF.

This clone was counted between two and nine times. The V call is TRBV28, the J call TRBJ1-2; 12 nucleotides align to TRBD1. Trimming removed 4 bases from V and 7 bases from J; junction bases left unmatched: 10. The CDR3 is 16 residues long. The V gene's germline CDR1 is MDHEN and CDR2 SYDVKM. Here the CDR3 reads CASSSGRDRGRGGYTF. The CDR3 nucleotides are TGTGCCAGCAGTTCAGGCCGGGACAGGGGGCGCGGTGGCTACACCTTC.

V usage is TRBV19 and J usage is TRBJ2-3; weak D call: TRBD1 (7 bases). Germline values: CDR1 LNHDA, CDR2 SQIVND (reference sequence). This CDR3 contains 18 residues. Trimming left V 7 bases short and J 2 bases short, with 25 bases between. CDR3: CASMEGAGDIRNTDTQYF. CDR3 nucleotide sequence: TGTGCCAGTATGGAGGGGGCAGGGGACATCAGAAACACAGATACGCAGTATTTT. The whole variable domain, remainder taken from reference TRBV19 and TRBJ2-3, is DGGITQSPKYLFRKEGQNVTLSCEQNLNHDAMYWYRQDPGQGLRLIYYSQIVNDFQKGDIAEGYSVSREKKESFPLTVTSAQKNPTAFYLCASMEGAGDIRNTDTQYFGPGTRLTVL.

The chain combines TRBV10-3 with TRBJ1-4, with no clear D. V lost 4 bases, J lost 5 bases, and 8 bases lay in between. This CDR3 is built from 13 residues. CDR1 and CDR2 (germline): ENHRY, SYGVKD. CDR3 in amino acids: CAISGRENEKLFF. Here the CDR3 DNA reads TGTGCCATCAGTGGGAGGGAGAATGAAAAACTGTTTTTT.

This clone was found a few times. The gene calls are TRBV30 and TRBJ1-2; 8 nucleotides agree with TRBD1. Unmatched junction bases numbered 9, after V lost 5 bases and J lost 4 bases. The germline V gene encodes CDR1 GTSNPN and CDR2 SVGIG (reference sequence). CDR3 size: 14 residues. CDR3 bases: TGTGCCTGGTACCGAACAGGGGGGACCTATGGCTACACCTTC. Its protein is CAWYRTGGTYGYTF.

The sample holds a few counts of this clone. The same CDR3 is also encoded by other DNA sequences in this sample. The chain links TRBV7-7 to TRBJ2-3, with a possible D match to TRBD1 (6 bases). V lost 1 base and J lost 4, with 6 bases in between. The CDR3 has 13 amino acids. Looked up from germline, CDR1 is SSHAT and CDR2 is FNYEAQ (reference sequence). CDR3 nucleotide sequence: TGTGCCAGCAGCTTAGACAGGGCAGATACGCAGTATTTT. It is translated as CASSLDRADTQYF.

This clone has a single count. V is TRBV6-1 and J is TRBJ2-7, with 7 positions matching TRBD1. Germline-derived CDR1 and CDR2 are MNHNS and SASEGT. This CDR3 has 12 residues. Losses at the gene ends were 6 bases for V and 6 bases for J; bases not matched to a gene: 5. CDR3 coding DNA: TGTGCCAGCAGCCCCACAGGGGTCGAGCAGTACTTC. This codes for CASSPTGVEQYF.

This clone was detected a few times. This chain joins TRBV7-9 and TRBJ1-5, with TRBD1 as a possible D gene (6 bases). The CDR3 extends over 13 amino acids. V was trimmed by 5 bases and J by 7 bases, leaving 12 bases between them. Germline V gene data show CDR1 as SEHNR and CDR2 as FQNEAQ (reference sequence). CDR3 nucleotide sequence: TGTGCCAGCAGCGTCAGGGGTGACCAGCCCCAGCATTTT. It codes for CASSVRGDQPQHF.

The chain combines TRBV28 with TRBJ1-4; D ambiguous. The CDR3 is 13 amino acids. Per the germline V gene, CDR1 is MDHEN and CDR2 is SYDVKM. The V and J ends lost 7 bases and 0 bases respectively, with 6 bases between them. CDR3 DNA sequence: TGTGCCAGCATTCCGTCAACTAATGAAAAACTGTTTTTT. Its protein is CASIPSTNEKLFF.